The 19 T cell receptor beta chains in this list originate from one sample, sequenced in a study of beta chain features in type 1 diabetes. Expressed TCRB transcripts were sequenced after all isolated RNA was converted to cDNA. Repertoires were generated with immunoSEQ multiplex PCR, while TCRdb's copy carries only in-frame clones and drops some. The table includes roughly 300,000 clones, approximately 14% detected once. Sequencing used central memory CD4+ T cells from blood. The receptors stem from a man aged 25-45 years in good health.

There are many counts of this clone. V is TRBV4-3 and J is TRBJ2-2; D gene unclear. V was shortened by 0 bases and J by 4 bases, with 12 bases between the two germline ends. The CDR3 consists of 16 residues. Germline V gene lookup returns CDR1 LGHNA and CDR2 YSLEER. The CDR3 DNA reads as TGCGCCAGCAGCCAAGAATGGGCTAAACCCACCGGGGAGCTGTTTTTT. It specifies CASSQEWAKPTGELFF.

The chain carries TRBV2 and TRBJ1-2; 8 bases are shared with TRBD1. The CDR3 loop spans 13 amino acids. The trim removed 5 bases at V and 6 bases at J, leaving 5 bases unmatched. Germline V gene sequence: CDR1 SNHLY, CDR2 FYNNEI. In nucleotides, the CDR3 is TGTGCCAGCAGTTTCGACAGGGGCCATGGCTACACCTTC. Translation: CASSFDRGHGYTF. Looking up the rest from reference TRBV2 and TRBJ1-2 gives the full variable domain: EPEVTQTPSHQVTQMGQEVILRCVPISNHLYFYWYRQILGQKVEFLVSFYNNEISEKSEIFDDQFSVERPDGSNFTLKIRSTKLEDSAMYFCASSFDRGHGYTFGSGTRLTVV.

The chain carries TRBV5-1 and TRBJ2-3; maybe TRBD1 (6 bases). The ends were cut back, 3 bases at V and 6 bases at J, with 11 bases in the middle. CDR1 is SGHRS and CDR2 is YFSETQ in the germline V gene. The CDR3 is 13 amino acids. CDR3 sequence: CASSWQGSDTQYF. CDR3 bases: TGCGCCAGCAGCTGGCAGGGGTCCGATACGCAGTATTTT. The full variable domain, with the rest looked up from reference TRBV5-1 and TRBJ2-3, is KAGVTQTPRYLIKTRGQQVTLSCSPISGHRSVSWYQQTPGQGLQFLFEYFSETQRNKGNFPGRFSGRQFSNSRSEMNVSTLELGDSALYLCASSWQGSDTQYFGPGTRLTVL.

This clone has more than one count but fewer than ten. CDR3 coding DNA: TGTGCCAGCAGCTCACAGGGGAGAACTGAAGCTTTCTTT. Its translation is CASSSQGRTEAFF. The chain is built from TRBV27 and TRBJ1-1; 7 bases fit TRBD1. There are 13 residues in the CDR3. From germline, CDR1 is MNHEY and CDR2 SMNVEV (reference sequence). J was trimmed by 5 bases and V by 6 bases; bases with no gene match: 6.

CDR3 protein: CASSTGVGYREQYF. CDR3 coding DNA: TGTGCCAGCAGCACGGGAGTAGGGTACCGCGAGCAGTACTTC. This chain connects TRBV7-2 to TRBJ2-7; D perhaps matches TRBD2 (6 bases). V was pared by 5 bases and J by 6 bases, with 17 bases between. CDR1 and CDR2 (germline): SGHTA, FQGNSA. This CDR3 is built from 14 residues.

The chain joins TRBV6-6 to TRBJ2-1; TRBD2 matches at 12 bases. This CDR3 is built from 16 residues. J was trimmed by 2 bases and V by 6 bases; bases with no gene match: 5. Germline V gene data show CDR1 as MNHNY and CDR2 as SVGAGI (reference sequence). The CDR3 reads CASSKTSGGAYNEQFF. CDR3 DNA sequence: TGTGCCAGCAGCAAGACTAGCGGGGGCGCCTACAATGAGCAGTTCTTC.

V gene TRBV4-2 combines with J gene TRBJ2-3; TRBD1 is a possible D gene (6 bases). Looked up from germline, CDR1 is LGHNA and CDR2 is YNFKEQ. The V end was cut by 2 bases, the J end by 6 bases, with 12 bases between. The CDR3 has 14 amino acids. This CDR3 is CASSQRHRGDTQYF. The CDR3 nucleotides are TGTGCCAGCAGCCAACGTCATAGGGGGGATACGCAGTATTTT.

The CDR3 region has the DNA TGTGCCAGCAGCTTACTAGGGCAGGGGCACACCTTC. This codes for CASSLLGQGHTF. The chain combines TRBV7-8 with TRBJ1-2; TRBD1 is a possible D gene (6 bases). The CDR3 runs 12 residues. Looked up from germline, CDR1 is SGHVS and CDR2 is FQNEAQ. V was trimmed by 2 bases and J by 12 bases, leaving 13 bases between them.

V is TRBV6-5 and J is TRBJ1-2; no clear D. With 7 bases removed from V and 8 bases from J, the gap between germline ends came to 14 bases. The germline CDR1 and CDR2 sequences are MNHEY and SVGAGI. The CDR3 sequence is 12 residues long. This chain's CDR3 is CASMGSWEGYTF. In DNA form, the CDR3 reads TGTGCCAGCATGGGTTCCTGGGAGGGCTACACCTTC.

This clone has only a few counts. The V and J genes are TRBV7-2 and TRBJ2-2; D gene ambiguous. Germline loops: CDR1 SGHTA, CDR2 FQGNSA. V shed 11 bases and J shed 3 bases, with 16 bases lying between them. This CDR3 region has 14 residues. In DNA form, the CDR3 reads TGTGCCGGATCCGGCCGGGCGGACACCGGGGAGCTGTTTTTT. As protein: CAGSGRADTGELFF.

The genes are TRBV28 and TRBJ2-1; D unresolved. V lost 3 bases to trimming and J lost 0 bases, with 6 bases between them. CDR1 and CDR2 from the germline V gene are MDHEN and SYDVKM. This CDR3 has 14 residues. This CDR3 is CASSLQSSYNEQFF. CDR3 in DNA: TGTGCCAGCAGTTTGCAGAGCTCCTACAATGAGCAGTTCTTC.

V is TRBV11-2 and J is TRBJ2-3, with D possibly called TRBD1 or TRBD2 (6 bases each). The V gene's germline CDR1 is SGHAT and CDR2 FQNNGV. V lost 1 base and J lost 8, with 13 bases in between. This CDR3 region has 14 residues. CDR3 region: CASSLAGAVGTQYF. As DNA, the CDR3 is TGTGCCAGCAGCTTAGCGGGGGCAGTTGGTACGCAGTATTTT.

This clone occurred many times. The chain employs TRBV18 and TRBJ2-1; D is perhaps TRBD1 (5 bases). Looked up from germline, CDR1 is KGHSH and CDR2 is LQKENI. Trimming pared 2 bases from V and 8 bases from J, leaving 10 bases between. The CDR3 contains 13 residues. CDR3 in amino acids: CASSPGRGDEQFF. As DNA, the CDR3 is TGTGCCAGCTCACCAGGTAGGGGCGATGAGCAGTTCTTC.

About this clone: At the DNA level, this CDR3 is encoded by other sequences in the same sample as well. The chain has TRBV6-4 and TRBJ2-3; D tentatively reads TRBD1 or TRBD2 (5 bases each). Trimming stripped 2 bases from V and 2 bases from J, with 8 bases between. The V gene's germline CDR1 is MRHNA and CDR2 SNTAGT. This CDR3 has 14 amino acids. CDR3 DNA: TGTGCCAGCAGTGACCGGGGCGACACAGATACGCAGTATTTT. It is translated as CASSDRGDTDTQYF.

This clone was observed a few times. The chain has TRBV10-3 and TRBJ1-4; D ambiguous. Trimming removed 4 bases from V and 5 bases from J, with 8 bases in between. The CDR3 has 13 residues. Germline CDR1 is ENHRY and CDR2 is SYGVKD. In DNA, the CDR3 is TGTGCCATCAGTGTGATGTTGAATGAAAAACTGTTTTTT. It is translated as CAISVMLNEKLFF.

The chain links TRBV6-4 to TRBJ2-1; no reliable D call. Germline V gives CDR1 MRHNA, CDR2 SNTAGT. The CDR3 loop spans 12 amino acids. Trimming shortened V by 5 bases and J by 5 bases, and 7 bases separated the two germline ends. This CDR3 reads CASSRTNNEQFF. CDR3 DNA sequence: TGTGCCAGCAGTCGAACGAACAATGAGCAGTTCTTC.

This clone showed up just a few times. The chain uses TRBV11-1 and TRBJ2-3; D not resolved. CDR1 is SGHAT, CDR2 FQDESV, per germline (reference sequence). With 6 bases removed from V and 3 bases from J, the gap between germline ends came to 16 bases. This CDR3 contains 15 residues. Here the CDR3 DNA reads TGTGCCAGCAGGAAAACGGAAGGGTGGACAGATACGCAGTATTTT. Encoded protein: CASRKTEGWTDTQYF.

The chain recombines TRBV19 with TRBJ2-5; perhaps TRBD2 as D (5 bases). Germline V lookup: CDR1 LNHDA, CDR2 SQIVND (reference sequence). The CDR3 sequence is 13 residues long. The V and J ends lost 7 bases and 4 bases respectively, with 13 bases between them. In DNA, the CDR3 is TGTGCCAGTAACCGGGGTCAAGGAGAGACCCAGTACTTC. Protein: CASNRGQGETQYF.

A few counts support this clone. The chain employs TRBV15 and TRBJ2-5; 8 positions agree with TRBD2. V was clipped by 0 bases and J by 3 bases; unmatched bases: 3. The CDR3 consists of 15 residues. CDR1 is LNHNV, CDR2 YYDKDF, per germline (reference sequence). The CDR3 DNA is TGTGCCACCAGCAGAGATCACGGGGGGGAAGAGACCCAGTACTTC. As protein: CATSRDHGGEETQYF.